Sequencing of this TCR beta chain was carried out in a study of cytomegalovirus exposure and HLA in healthy donors. Study overall: Within the Caucasian-associated ancestry cluster were 65% to 85% of the roughly 400 genotyped donors. Findings and caveats of the study: Looking again later, the authors saw that most CMV-associated TCR beta chains seemed HLA-restricted. Productive rates of about 87% or about 30% were seen for most TCR beta V segments in an earlier analysis.

Germline V CDR1 and CDR2: GTSNPN, SVGIG (reference sequence). The CDR3 extends over 14 amino acids. The V gene end was trimmed by 2 bases and the J gene end by 4 bases; junction bases not matched to a gene: 4. Use of 60 Vbeta and 13 Jbeta primers characterized the PCR. Sequencing was performed with immunoSEQ multiplex PCR; in TCRdb, only in-frame clones are kept and a portion is missing. This repertoire shows some 190,000 clones, around 80% found once; its top ten account for less than 2%. Comment on this clone: Its antigen is undetermined.

The genes are TRBV30 and TRBJ2-1; 8 nucleotides agree with TRBD2. The sequenced sample consisted of PBMCs. The sequence was obtained from a man between 35 and 55 years old in good health and CMV-seronegative. The CDR3 region is CAWSRGGLYNEQFF. CDR3 in DNA: TGTGCCTGGAGTCGGGGGGGCCTATACAATGAGCAGTTCTTC. Variable domain in full (rest from reference TRBV30 and TRBJ2-1): SQTIHQWPATLVQPVGSPLSLECTVEGTSNPNLYWYRQAAGRGLQLLFYSVGIGQISSEVPQNLSASRPQDRQFILSSKKLLLSDSGFYLCAWSRGGLYNEQFFGPGTRLTVL.